What follows is one T cell receptor (beta chain) and its context. The antigen remains unidentified. This entry comes from a study of T cells after yellow fever vaccination. Study overall: Fractions of low cell number were prepared using SMART-Seq v4 Ultra Low Input.

Using its own MiXCR run on the 5' RACE reads, TCRdb lists one record per CDR3 protein. The sample has 300,000 to 350,000 distinct CDR3 sequences; roughly 7.5% are singletons. Study-wide results and caveats: Post-booster samples contained most primary-vaccination clones (approximately 95% CD4, around 88% CD8).

CDR3 length: 15 amino acids. Germline lookup yields CDR1 SGHRS and CDR2 YFSETQ. V gave up 5 bases and J gave up 4 bases; unmatched junction bases: 8. The sequence derives from a man in his late teens or twenties who received the YFV17D yellow fever vaccine. The source was PBMCs, collected 45 days after the first yellow fever vaccination. The rearrangement links TRBV5-1 to TRBJ2-1; 8 nucleotides agree with TRBD2. For the CDR3, the DNA is TGCGCCAGCAGATCGGGCGGGGGGCCTTACAATGAGCAGTTCTTC. Protein: CASRSGGGPYNEQFF.